Listed here are 20 T cell receptor beta chains from one sample, sequenced in a study of cytomegalovirus exposure and HLA in healthy donors (dated by TCRdb to the late 2010s). Library generation was performed with the immunoSEQ multiplex PCR assay. The multiplex PCR relied on a mix of 60 forward primers for TCR Vbeta segments and 13 reverse primers for TCR Jbeta segments. TCRdb re-hosts the immuneACCESS table, in-frame sequences only. Its copies lack some clones; in the studies checked, an unresolved V gene accounts for under half of them, and the cause for the rest is not known. The sample contains 150,000 to 200,000 clones, over 60% of them found a single time. The top ten clones comprise approximately 1.5% of the sample. The specimen was PBMCs. The receptors come from a girl under 18 in good health and CMV-seronegative.

This clone occurred a few times. An end of the junction differs from the germline gene, which may be a read error. This chain uses TRBV7-9 with TRBJ2-1; 8 positions agree with TRBD2. The CDR3 runs to 11 residues. Germline CDR1 is SEHNR and CDR2 is FQNEAQ (reference sequence). CDR3 residues: CASSSSGPALF. In DNA, the CDR3 is TGTGCCAGCAGCTCTAGCGGGCCTGCGCTCTTC.

The gene calls are TRBV10-3 and TRBJ1-2; 8 bases agree with TRBD1. In germline, CDR1 is ENHRY, CDR2 SYGVKD. Losses at the gene ends were 5 bases for V and 6 bases for J; bases not matched to a gene: 5. The CDR3 runs 13 residues. CDR3 sequence: CAISSPQGDGYTF. In DNA form, the CDR3 reads TGTGCCATCAGTTCCCCACAGGGGGATGGCTACACCTTC.

The chain carries TRBV23-1 and TRBJ1-5, with 9 bases identical to TRBD1. TRBV23-1 is assigned to the ORF class and has an uncertain function. V lost 5 bases, J lost 2 bases, and 16 bases stayed unmatched. The CDR3 sequence is 19 residues long. The CDR3 region is CASSSGQGSSMRGNQPQHF. The CDR3 coding sequence is TGCGCCAGCAGTTCGGGACAGGGTTCCTCGATGCGGGGCAATCAGCCCCAGCATTTT.

The V gene is TRBV7-2, the J gene TRBJ2-1; D is possibly TRBD1 (6 bases). CDR3 length equals 16 residues. V lost 5 bases to trimming and J lost 8 bases, with 22 bases between them. CDR1 SGHTA and CDR2 FQGNSA come from the germline V gene. CDR3 nucleotides: TGTGCCAGCAGCCTAAATCCGGACGGGACAACGGATGAGCAGTTCTTC. Translated: CASSLNPDGTTDEQFF.

The chain carries TRBV15 and TRBJ1-1; TRBD1 agrees at 10 bases. This CDR3 comprises 14 residues. The V and J ends lost 6 bases and 2 bases, in that order; junction bases with no gene match: 3. The germline V gene encodes CDR1 LNHNV and CDR2 YYDKDF (reference sequence). The CDR3 protein is CATRTGGVNTEAFF. The CDR3 nucleotides read TGTGCCACCAGGACAGGGGGCGTAAACACTGAAGCTTTCTTT.

V and J are TRBV7-9 and TRBJ2-3; D ambiguous. Trimming removed 1 base from V and 0 bases from J, with 11 bases in between. The germline V gene has CDR1 SEHNR and CDR2 FQNEAQ (reference sequence). The CDR3 covers 16 residues. CDR3 sequence: CASSLVGQDSTDTQYF. The CDR3 nucleotides read TGTGCCAGCAGCTTAGTAGGCCAGGATAGCACAGATACGCAGTATTTT.

This chain uses TRBV19 with TRBJ1-5, with 7 bases identical to TRBD1. The germline V gene has CDR1 LNHDA and CDR2 SQIVND (reference sequence). This CDR3 spans 15 amino acids. The ends lost 5 bases at V and 3 bases at J; junction bases unmatched: 7. The CDR3 spells CASSGDSGNNQPQHF. Written as DNA, the CDR3 is TGTGCCAGTAGTGGGGACAGCGGAAACAATCAGCCCCAGCATTTT.

The chain has TRBV9 and TRBJ1-6; D is undetermined. Germline V gene lookup returns CDR1 SGDLS and CDR2 YYNGEE. Deletions cut 0 bases from V and 8 bases from J, with 9 bases between. The CDR3 length is 14 residues. The CDR3 region has the DNA TGTGCCAGCAGCGTAGCCAGTGTCGATTCACCCCTCCACTTT. The encoded protein is CASSVASVDSPLHF.

V is TRBV4-1 and J is TRBJ2-2; 7 bases align to TRBD1. Trimming at V came to 1 base and at J to 5 bases, leaving 7 bases not matched to a gene. CDR1 MGHRA and CDR2 YSYEKL come from the germline V gene. This CDR3 contains 16 residues. This chain's CDR3 is CASSQVKAGGTGELFF. CDR3 nucleotides: TGCGCCAGCAGCCAAGTTAAGGCAGGGGGTACCGGGGAGCTGTTTTTT.

The chain employs TRBV6-5 and TRBJ2-1; a possible D gene is TRBD1 (6 bases). Trimming removed 6 bases at V and 7 bases at J, with 13 bases between. The germline CDR1 and CDR2 sequences are MNHEY and SVGAGI. This CDR3 comprises 13 residues. The CDR3 spells CASSSTGFNEQFF. Here the CDR3 DNA reads TGTGCCAGCAGCTCCACAGGGTTTAATGAGCAGTTCTTC.

V is TRBV7-8 and J is TRBJ2-2; TRBD1 agrees at 7 bases. The CDR3 is made up of 17 amino acids. J lost 7 bases, V lost 1 base, and 12 bases had no gene match. From germline, CDR1 is SGHVS and CDR2 FQNEAQ. The CDR3 is CASSLETGISKDGELFF. In DNA, the CDR3 is TGTGCCAGCAGCTTAGAGACAGGGATATCGAAGGACGGGGAGCTGTTTTTT.

This chain connects TRBV4-1 to TRBJ2-1, with 8 bases lining up with TRBD1. V shed 1 base and J 5 bases; nucleotides not matched to a gene: 1. The CDR3 length is 14 residues. Germline V gene data show CDR1 as MGHRA and CDR2 as YSYEKL. The CDR3 coding sequence is TGCGCCAGCAGCCAAGCGGGACAGGACAATGAGCAGTTCTTC. Translation gives CASSQAGQDNEQFF.

This sequence joins TRBV5-4 and TRBJ2-7; a possible D gene is TRBD1 (6 bases). Per the germline V gene, CDR1 is SGHNT and CDR2 is YYREEE (reference sequence). CDR3 length: 14 amino acids. Trimming took 4 bases from V and 4 from J, leaving 15 bases between them. In nucleotides, the CDR3 is TGTGCCAGCAGCACTCCCGGGACACAGTACGAGCAGTACTTC. Residues: CASSTPGTQYEQYF.

The chain couples TRBV18 to TRBJ2-6; D is undetermined. V gave up 3 bases and J gave up 0 bases, with 6 bases separating them. CDR1 KGHSH and CDR2 LQKENI come from the germline V gene. The CDR3 has 15 amino acids. For the CDR3, the DNA is TGTGCCAGCTCACCTAGGAGCTCTGGGGCCAACGTCCTGACTTTC. This encodes CASSPRSSGANVLTF.

The rearrangement joins TRBV30 to TRBJ1-2; 7 bases match TRBD1. The CDR3 has 12 amino acids. Germline-derived CDR1 and CDR2 are GTSNPN and SVGIG (reference sequence). Trimming at V came to 4 bases and at J to 7 bases, leaving 6 bases not matched to a gene. DNA of the CDR3: TGTGCCTGGACCCGGACAGGTGGTGGCTACACCTTC. This gives the protein CAWTRTGGGYTF.

The CDR3 DNA sequence: TGTGCCAGCAGTGAAGTTCCAAAAGGGACAGGGGGCAATGAGCAGTTCTTC. This encodes CASSEVPKGTGGNEQFF. The chain recombines TRBV2 with TRBJ2-1; TRBD1 aligns across 11 bases. Germline V gene sequence: CDR1 SNHLY, CDR2 FYNNEI. J lost 6 bases, V lost 1 base, and 8 bases had no gene match. This CDR3 is 17 amino acids long.

The chain joins TRBV7-8 to TRBJ1-6; possibly TRBD1 for D (5 bases). The CDR3 consists of 16 residues. Germline-derived CDR1 and CDR2 are SGHVS and FQNEAQ. V was trimmed by 4 bases and J by 5 bases, leaving 15 bases between them. The CDR3 is CASSSLLGRDNSPLHF. CDR3 DNA: TGTGCCAGCAGCTCTCTACTCGGCAGGGATAATTCACCCCTCCACTTT.

This chain connects TRBV2 to TRBJ2-2, with D uncertain. The CDR3 runs 14 residues. V was clipped by 5 bases and J by 3 bases, with 10 bases between them. In germline, CDR1 is SNHLY, CDR2 FYNNEI. The CDR3 loop reads CASSTQLDTGELFF. In DNA form, the CDR3 reads TGTGCCAGCAGTACACAGTTAGACACCGGGGAGCTGTTTTTT. Combining the CDR3 with reference TRBV2 and TRBJ2-2 gives the whole variable domain EPEVTQTPSHQVTQMGQEVILRCVPISNHLYFYWYRQILGQKVEFLVSFYNNEISEKSEIFDDQFSVERPDGSNFTLKIRSTKLEDSAMYFCASSTQLDTGELFFGEGSRLTVL.

The V call is TRBV30, the J call TRBJ2-7; TRBD2 is a possible D gene (6 bases). CDR1 and CDR2 (germline): GTSNPN, SVGIG (reference sequence). The CDR3 covers 11 residues. The V gene lost 7 bases and the J gene lost 3 bases, with 10 bases spanning the gap. Here the CDR3 reads CASGGLYEQYF. The CDR3 nucleotides are TGTGCCTCCGGGGGTCTCTACGAGCAGTACTTC.

On this clone itself: The junction departs from the called germline gene at one end, perhaps through a read error. The chain has TRBV7-9 and TRBJ2-3, with 10 positions matching TRBD2. The CDR3 spans 15 residues. Germline V gene sequence: CDR1 SEHNR, CDR2 FQNEAQ (reference sequence). The CDR3 here is CASSLAGEVTDTQYF. CDR3 bases: TGTGCCAGCAGCCTAGCGGGGGAGGTCACAGATACGCAGTATTTT. Based on the CDR3 plus reference TRBV7-9 and TRBJ2-3, the full variable domain is DTGVSQNPRHKITKRGQNVTFRCDPISEHNRLYWYRQTLGQGPEFLTYFQNEAQLEKSRLLSDRFSAERPKGSFSTLEIQRTEQGDSAMYLCASSLAGEVTDTQYFGPGTRLTVL.